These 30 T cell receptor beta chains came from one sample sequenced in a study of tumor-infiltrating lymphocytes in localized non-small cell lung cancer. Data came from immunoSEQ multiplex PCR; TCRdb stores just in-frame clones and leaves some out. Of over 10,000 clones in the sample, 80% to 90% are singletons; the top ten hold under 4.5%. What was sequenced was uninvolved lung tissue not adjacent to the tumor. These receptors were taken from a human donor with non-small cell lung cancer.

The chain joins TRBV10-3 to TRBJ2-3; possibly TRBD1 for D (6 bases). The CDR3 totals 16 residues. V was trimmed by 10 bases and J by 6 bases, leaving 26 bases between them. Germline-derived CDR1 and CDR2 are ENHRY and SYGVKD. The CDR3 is CATHSPDRTPRDTQYF. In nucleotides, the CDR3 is TGTGCCACCCATTCTCCCGACAGGACACCAAGGGATACGCAGTATTTT.

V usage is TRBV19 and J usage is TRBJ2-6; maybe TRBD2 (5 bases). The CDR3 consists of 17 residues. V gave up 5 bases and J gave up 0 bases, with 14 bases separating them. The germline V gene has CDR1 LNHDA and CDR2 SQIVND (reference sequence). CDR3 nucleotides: TGTGCCAGTAGTGATTTTGAGGGAAGCTCTGGGGCCAACGTCCTGACTTTC. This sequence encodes CASSDFEGSSGANVLTF.

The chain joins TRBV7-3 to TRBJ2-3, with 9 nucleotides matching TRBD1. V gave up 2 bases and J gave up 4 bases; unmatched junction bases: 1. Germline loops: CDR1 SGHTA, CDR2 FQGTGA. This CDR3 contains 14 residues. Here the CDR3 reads CASSLDRGSDTQYF. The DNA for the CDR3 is TGTGCCAGCAGCTTAGACAGGGGGTCAGATACGCAGTATTTT.

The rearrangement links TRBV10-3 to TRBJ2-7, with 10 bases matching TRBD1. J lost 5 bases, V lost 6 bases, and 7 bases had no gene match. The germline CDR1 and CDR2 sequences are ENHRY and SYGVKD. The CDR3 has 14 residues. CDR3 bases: TGTGCCATCAGGCCTGACAGGGGGCTGGACGAGCAGTACTTC. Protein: CAIRPDRGLDEQYF.

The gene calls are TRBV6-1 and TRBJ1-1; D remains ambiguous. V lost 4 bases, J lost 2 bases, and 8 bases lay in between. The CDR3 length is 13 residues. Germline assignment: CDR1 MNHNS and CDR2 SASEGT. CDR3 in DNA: TGTGCCAGCAGTGCTTCGGAAAACACTGAAGCTTTCTTT. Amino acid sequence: CASSASENTEAFF.

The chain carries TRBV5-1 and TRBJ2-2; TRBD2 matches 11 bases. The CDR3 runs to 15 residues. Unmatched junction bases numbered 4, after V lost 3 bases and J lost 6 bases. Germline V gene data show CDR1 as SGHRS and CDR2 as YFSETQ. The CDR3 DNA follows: TGCGCCAGCAGCTCGGGACTAGCGGCGTCCGGGGAGCTGTTTTTT. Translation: CASSSGLAASGELFF.

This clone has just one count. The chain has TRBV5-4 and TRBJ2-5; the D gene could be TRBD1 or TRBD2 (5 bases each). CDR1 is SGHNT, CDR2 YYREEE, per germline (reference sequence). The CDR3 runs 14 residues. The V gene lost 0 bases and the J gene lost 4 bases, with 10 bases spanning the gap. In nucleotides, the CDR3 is TGTGCCAGCAGCTTGGGACTTGGGGGAGAGACCCAGTACTTC. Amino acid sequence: CASSLGLGGETQYF.

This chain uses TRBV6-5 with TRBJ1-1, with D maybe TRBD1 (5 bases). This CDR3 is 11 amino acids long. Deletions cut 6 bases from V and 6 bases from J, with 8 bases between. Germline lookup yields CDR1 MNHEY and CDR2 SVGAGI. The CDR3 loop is CASRWGAEAFF. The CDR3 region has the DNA TGTGCCAGCAGGTGGGGCGCTGAAGCTTTCTTT.

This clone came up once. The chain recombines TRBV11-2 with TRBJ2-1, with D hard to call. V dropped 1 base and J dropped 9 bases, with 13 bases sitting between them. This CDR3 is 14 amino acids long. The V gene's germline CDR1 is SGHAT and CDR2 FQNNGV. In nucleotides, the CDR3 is TGTGCCAGCAGCTTAGTAGCATCCCTCGGTGAGCAGTTCTTC. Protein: CASSLVASLGEQFF.

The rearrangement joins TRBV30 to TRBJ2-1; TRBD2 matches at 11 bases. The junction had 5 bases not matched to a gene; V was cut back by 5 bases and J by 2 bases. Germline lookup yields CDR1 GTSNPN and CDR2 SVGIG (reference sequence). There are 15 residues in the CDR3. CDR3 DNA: TGTGCCTGGGTATCTAGCGGGGGGACCTACAATGAGCAGTTCTTC. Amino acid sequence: CAWVSSGGTYNEQFF.

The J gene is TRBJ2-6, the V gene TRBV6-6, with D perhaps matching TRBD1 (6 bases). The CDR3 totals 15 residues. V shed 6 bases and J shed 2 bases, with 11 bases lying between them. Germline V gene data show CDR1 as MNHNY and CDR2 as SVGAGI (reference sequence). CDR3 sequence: CASSPGDPGANVLTF. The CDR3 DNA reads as TGTGCCAGCAGCCCAGGGGACCCTGGGGCCAACGTCCTGACTTTC.

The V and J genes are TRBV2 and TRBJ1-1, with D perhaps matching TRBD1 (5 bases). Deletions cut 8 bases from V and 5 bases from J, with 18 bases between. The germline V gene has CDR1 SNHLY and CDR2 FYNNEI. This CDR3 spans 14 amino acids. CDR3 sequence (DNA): TGTGCCAGCGGAGCAGGGAATGATCGTACTGAAGCTTTCTTT. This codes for CASGAGNDRTEAFF. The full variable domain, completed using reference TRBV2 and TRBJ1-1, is EPEVTQTPSHQVTQMGQEVILRCVPISNHLYFYWYRQILGQKVEFLVSFYNNEISEKSEIFDDQFSVERPDGSNFTLKIRSTKLEDSAMYFCASGAGNDRTEAFFGQGTRLTVV.

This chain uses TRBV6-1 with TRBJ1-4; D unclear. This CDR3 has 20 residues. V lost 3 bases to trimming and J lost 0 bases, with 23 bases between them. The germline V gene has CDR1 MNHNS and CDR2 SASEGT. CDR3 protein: CASSEFLGLAGKATNEKLFF. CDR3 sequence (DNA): TGTGCCAGCAGTGAGTTCCTCGGGTTAGCAGGAAAAGCAACTAATGAAAAACTGTTTTTT.

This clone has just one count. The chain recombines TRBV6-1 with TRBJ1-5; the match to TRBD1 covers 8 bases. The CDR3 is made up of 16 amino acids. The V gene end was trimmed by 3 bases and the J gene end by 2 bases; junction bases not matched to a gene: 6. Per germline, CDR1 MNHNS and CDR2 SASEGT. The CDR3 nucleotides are TGTGCCAGCAGTGAGCTCCAGGGGGCCGGCAATCAGCCCCAGCATTTT. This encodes CASSELQGAGNQPQHF.

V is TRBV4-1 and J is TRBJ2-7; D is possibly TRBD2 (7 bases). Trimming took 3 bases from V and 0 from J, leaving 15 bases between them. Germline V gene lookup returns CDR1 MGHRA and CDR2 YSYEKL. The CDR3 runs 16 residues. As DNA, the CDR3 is TGCGCCAGCAGCCAGATGGGGGGGCCCCTCTCCTACGAGCAGTACTTC. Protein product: CASSQMGGPLSYEQYF.

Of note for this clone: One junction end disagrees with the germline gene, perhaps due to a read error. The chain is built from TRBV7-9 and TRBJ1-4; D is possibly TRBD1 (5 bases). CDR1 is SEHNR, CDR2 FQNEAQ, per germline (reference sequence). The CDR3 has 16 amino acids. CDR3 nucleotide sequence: TGTGCCAGCAGCTTAGCGGACCGGGGACCTAAAGAAAAACTGTTTTTT. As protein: CASSLADRGPKEKLFF.

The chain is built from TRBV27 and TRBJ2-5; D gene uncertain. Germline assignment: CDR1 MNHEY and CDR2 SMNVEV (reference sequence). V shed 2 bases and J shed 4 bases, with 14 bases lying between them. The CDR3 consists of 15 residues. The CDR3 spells CASSLLPPTRETQYF. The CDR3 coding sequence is TGTGCCAGCAGTTTACTACCCCCTACGAGAGAGACCCAGTACTTC.

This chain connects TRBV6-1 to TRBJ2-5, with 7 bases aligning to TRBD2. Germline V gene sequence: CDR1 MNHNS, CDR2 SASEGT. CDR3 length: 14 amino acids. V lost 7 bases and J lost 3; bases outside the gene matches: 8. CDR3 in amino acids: CASIRNAGEETQYF. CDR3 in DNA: TGTGCCAGCATCAGGAATGCGGGAGAAGAGACCCAGTACTTC.

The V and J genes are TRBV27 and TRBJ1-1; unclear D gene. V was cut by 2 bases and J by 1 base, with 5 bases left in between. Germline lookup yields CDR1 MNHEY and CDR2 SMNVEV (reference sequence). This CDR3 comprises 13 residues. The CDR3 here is CASSLVPNTEAFF. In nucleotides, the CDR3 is TGTGCCAGCAGTTTAGTTCCGAACACTGAAGCTTTCTTT.

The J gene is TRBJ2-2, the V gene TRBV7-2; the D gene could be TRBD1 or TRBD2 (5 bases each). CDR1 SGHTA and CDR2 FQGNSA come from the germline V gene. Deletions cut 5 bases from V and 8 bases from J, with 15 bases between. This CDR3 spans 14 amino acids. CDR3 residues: CASSPGLSLGELFF. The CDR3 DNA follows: TGTGCCAGCAGCCCGGGGCTGAGCCTGGGGGAGCTGTTTTTT.

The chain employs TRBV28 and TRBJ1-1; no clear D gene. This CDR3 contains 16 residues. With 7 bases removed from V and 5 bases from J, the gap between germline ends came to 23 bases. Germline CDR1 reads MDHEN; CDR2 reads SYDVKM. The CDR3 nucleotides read TGTGCCAGCACCTCCGGTAAAGGGTCCCGAAGGACTGAAGCTTTCTTT. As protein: CASTSGKGSRRTEAFF.

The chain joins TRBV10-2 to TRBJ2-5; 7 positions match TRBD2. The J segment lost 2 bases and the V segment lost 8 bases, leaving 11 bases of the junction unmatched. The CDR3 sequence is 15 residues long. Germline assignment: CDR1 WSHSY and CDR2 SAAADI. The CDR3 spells CASADGASGQETQYF. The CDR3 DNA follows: TGCGCCAGCGCAGACGGGGCTAGCGGACAAGAGACCCAGTACTTC.

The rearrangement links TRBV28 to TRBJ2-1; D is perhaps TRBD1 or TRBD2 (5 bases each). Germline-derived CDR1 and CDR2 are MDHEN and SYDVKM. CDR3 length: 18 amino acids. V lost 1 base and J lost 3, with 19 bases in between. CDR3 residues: CASSLLSLGVLRYNEQFF. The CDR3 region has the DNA TGTGCCAGCAGTTTATTATCCCTGGGGGTACTTCGCTACAATGAGCAGTTCTTC. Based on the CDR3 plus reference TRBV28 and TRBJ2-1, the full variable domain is DVKVTQSSRYLVKRTGEKVFLECVQDMDHENMFWYRQDPGLGLRLIYFSYDVKMKEKGDIPEGYSVSREKKERFSLILESASTNQTSMYLCASSLLSLGVLRYNEQFFGPGTRLTVL.

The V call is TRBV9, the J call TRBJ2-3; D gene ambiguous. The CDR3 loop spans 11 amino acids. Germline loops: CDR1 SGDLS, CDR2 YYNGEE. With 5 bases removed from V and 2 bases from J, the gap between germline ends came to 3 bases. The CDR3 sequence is CASSITDTQYF. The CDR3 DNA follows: TGTGCCAGCAGTATCACAGATACGCAGTATTTT.

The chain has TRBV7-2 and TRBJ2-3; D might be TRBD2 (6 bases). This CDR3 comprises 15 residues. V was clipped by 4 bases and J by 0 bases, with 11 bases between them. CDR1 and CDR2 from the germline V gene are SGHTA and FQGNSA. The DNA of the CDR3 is TGTGCCAGCAGCTCCGGGACTTCTAGCACAGATACGCAGTATTTT. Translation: CASSSGTSSTDTQYF.

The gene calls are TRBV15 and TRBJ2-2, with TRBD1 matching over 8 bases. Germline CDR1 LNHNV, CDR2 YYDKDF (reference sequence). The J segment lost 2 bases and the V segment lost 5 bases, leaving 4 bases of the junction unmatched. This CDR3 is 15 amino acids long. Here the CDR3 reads CATSPDRANTGELFF. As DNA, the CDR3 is TGTGCCACCAGCCCGGACAGGGCAAACACCGGGGAGCTGTTTTTT.

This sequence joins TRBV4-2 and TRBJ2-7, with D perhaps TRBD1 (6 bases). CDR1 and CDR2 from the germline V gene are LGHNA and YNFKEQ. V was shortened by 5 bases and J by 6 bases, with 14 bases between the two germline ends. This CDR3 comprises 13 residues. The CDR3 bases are TGTGCCAGCAGCACCCAGCCCAGGGGCGAGCAGTACTTC. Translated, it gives CASSTQPRGEQYF.

CDR3 sequence reads: CSANSRETQYF. For the CDR3, the DNA is TGCAGTGCTAACTCGCGGGAGACCCAGTACTTC. The gene calls are TRBV20-1 and TRBJ2-5, with D uncertain. This CDR3 contains 11 residues. V was shortened by 4 bases and J by 5 bases, with 8 bases between the two germline ends. Looked up from germline, CDR1 is DFQATT and CDR2 is SNEGSKA (reference sequence).

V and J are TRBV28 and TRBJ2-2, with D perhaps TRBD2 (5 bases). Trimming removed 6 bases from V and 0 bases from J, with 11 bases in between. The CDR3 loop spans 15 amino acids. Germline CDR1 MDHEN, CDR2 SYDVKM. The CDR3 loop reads CASSLPGTNTGELFF. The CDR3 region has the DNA TGTGCCAGCAGCTTACCCGGGACGAACACCGGGGAGCTGTTTTTT.

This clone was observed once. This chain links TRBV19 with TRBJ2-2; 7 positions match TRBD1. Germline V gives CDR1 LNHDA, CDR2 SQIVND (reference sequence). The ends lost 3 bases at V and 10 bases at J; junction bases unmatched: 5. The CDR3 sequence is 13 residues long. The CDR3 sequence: CASSIHRGEELFF. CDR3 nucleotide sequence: TGTGCCAGTAGTATCCACAGGGGCGAGGAGCTGTTTTTT. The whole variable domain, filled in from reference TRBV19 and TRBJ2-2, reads DGGITQSPKYLFRKEGQNVTLSCEQNLNHDAMYWYRQDPGQGLRLIYYSQIVNDFQKGDIAEGYSVSREKKESFPLTVTSAQKNPTAFYLCASSIHRGEELFFGEGSRLTVL.